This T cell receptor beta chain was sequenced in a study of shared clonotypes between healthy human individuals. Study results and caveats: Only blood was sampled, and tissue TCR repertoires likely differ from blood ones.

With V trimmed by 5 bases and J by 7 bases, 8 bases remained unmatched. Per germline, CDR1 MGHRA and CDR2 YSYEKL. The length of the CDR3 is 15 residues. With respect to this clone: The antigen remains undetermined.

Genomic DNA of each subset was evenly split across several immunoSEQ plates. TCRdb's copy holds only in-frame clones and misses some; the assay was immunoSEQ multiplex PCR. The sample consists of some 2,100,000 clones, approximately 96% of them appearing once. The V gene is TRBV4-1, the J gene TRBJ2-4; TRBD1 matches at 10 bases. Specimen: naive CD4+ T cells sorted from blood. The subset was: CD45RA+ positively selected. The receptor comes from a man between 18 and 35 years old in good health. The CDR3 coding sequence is TGCGCCAGCAGCGTGGGACAGGGGAATTTCAACATTCAGTACTTC. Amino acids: CASSVGQGNFNIQYF.